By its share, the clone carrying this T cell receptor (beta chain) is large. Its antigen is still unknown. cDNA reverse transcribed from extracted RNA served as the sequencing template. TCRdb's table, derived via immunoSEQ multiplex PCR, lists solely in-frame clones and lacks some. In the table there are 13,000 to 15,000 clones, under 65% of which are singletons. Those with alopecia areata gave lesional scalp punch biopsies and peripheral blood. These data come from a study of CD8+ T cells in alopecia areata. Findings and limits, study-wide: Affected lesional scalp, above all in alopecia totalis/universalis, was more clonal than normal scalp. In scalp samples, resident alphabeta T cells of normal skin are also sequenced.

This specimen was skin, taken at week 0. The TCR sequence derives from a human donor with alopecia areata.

CDR3 loop: CATSRGRAATDTQYF. The CDR3 region has the DNA TGTGCCACCAGCAGAGGCAGGGCCGCCACAGATACGCAGTATTTT. The genes are TRBV15 and TRBJ2-3; D is perhaps TRBD1 (5 bases). Per germline, CDR1 LNHNV and CDR2 YYDKDF (reference sequence). V was pared by 1 base and J by 2 bases, with 10 bases between. CDR3 length: 15 residues.